The rows below give T cell receptor beta chains drawn from one sample of a study of lung T cells in sarcoidosis with Löfgren's syndrome. TCRdb passed the reads through MiXCR, listing each CDR3 protein once. The sample includes 6,500 to 9,000 distinct CDR3 sequences, roughly 21% of them seen just once. What was sequenced was CD4+ T cells from bronchoalveolar lavage fluid. The receptors shown here come from a human donor with sarcoidosis (Löfgren's syndrome or another form), or a control subject (not recorded which). The CDR3 runs from the conserved cysteine through the conserved F or W. A D gene is named only where the DNA matches it firmly. Some rows mark clone size as missing; the rest say once, few, many or name a class of expanded clone.

CASSAGGETQYF	TGTGCCAGCAGCGCAGGGGGAGAGACCCAGTACTTC	TRBD1	many	TRBV3-1	TRBJ2-5
CASSMSGSSGNTIYF	TGTGCCAGTAGTATGTCGGGGAGCTCTGGAAACACCATATATTTT	-	once	TRBV19	TRBJ1-3
CASSLKGQGSYEQYF	TGTGCCAGCAGTTTAAAGGGACAGGGGTCCTACGAGCAGTACTTC	TRBD1	medium-sized	TRBV27	TRBJ2-7
CASSVEASSKSEQFF	TGTGCCAGCAGCGTAGAGGCGTCAAGCAAAAGTGAGCAGTTCTTC	-	few	TRBV9	TRBJ2-1
CASSEGQANYGYTF	TGTGCCAGCAGCGAGGGACAGGCTAACTATGGCTACACCTTC	TRBD1	few	TRBV9	TRBJ1-2
CASRGTGAGEQYF	TGTGCCAGCAGGGGGACAGGGGCGGGAGAGCAGTACTTC	TRBD1	many	TRBV27	TRBJ2-7
CASSSQGSGGEAFF	TGTGCCAGCAGCTCGCAGGGCAGCGGAGGCGAAGCTTTCTTT	-	-	TRBV5-5	TRBJ1-1
CASSPTLGTGSVGYTF	TGTGCCAGCAGCCCGACACTCGGGACAGGGTCGGTTGGCTACACCTTC	TRBD1	many	TRBV28	TRBJ1-2
CASSGNSGSYEQYF	TGTGCCAGCTCAGGTAACAGCGGCTCCTACGAGCAGTACTTC	-	-	TRBV18	TRBJ2-7
CASSPDRVETDTQYF	TGTGCCAGCAGCCCCGACAGGGTGGAGACAGATACGCAGTATTTT	TRBD1	few	TRBV7-9	TRBJ2-3
CASSFGSREETQYF	TGTGCCAGCAGTTTCGGGAGCAGGGAGGAGACCCAGTACTTC	-	many	TRBV12-3/TRBV12-4	TRBJ2-5
CASSLDRGGQGQYF	TGTGCCAGCAGCTTGGACAGGGGAGGTCAGGGGCAGTACTTC	TRBD1	-	TRBV11-2	TRBJ2-7
CASSWIDTQYF	TGTGCCAGCAGCTGGATAGATACGCAGTATTTT	-	many	TRBV7-2	TRBJ2-3
CASSQSGNQPQHF	TGTGCCAGCAGCCAGTCGGGAAATCAGCCCCAGCATTTT	-	many	TRBV7-9	TRBJ1-5
CASSLNKAGEQFF	TGTGCCAGCAGCTTAAACAAAGCGGGTGAGCAGTTCTTC	-	many	TRBV7-3	TRBJ2-1
CASSPYRSLYEQYF	TGTGCCAGCAGCCCCTACAGGAGTTTGTACGAGCAGTACTTC	-	many	TRBV3-1	TRBJ2-7
CASRSLVGYEQYF	TGTGCCAGCAGGAGCCTGGTAGGCTACGAGCAGTACTTC	-	many	TRBV6-1	TRBJ2-7
CAWSPGGANGNTIYF	TGTGCCTGGAGCCCGGGGGGGGCGAATGGAAACACCATATATTTT	-	-	TRBV30	TRBJ1-3
CASSLQLAGGNNEQFF	TGCGCCAGCAGCCTTCAACTAGCGGGGGGTAACAATGAGCAGTTCTTC	TRBD2	many	TRBV5-1	TRBJ2-1
CASTQSETQYF	TGTGCCAGCACCCAGTCGGAGACCCAGTACTTC	-	few	TRBV6-1	TRBJ2-5
CASSLAVGLNTEAFF	TGTGCCAGCAGCTTAGCGGTGGGTCTGAACACTGAAGCTTTCTTT	-	many	TRBV11-2	TRBJ1-1
CASSTTDNNSPLHF	TGTGCCAGCAGCACGACGGACAATAATTCACCCCTCCACTTT	-	-	TRBV6-1	TRBJ1-6
CASAGADGYTF	TGTGCCAGCGCAGGGGCGGATGGCTACACCTTC	-	many	TRBV3-1	TRBJ1-2
CASSPPPSGGTKAFF	TGTGCCAGCAGTCCGCCACCCTCGGGGGGGACCAAAGCTTTCTTT	-	many	TRBV28	TRBJ1-1